These T cell receptor delta chains were read from a single sample in a study of Vδ1+ human thymocytes. TCRdb re-analyzed the multiplex PCR reads via CATT. The data hold about 25,000 delta-chain clones, with 25% to 30% observed a single time. Input material: Vdelta1+ gamma-delta thymocytes from the thymus. Source of these receptors: a boy under three years old who had congenital heart surgery. CDR3s include the opening cysteine and the closing phenylalanine or tryptophan. The order of the fields is V gene, D gene, J gene, clone size, CDR3 DNA, CDR3 protein. The D gene is left open where the match is weak. Only some rows state a clone size, as once, few, many or a class for expanded clones.

>TRDV1|TRDD3|TRDJ2|NA
TGTGCTCTTGGGGGCGATCCCCACCGTTTACTGGGGGACCCGACAGCACGACTCTTCTTT
CALGGDPHRLLGDPTARLFF
>TRDV1|NA|TRDJ1|NA
TGTGCTCTTGGGGAAGGAGAGACCTTCCCACACCGACTACTGGATAGGAAGCATAAACTCATCTTT
CALGEGETFPHRLLDRKHKLIF
>TRDV1|TRDD3|TRDJ1|medium-sized
TGTGCTCTTGGGGAAGTTCCGAGGCCTCTACTGGGGGATCGCGAGAGGACCGATAAACTCATCTTT
CALGEVPRPLLGDRERTDKLIF
>TRDV1|TRDD3|TRDJ1|NA
TGTGCTCTTGAGGAAGACTGGGGGATAGAAAGTGATAAACTCATCTTT
CALEEDWGIESDKLIF
>TRDV1|TRDD3|TRDJ1|few
TGTGCTCTTGGGGACTCTTCCGACAACTGGGGGATTAAACTCATCTTT
CALGDSSDNWGIKLIF
>TRDV1|TRDD2|TRDJ1|few
TGTGCTCTTGGGGAACCCCCCGCCTACGGGACGACCTTCCTACGGGAGACTATCGTAAAACCCGATAAACTCATCTTT
CALGEPPAYGTTFLRETIVKPDKLIF
>TRDV1|TRDD3|TRDJ1|NA
TGTGCTCTTGGGGAACGTTTGCGGACTGGGGGATACGGTTACACCGATAAACTCATCTTT
CALGERLRTGGYGYTDKLIF
>TRDV1|NA|TRDJ1|NA
TGTGCTCTTGGGGAACTAGGAGCCTCCCTCCTCCGCTGGGGATCGACCGATAAACTCATCTTT
CALGELGASLLRWGSTDKLIF
>TRDV1|NA|TRDJ1|NA
TGTGCTCTTGCCTACGGGGGGAGGGAGGTACCCGATAAACTCATCTTT
CALAYGGREVPDKLIF
>TRDV1|TRDD3|TRDJ1|few
TGTGCTCTTGAGGCCGTCCCCCAGGAGTCTGGGGGATGCCTGTACACCGATAAACTCATCTTT
CALEAVPQESGGCLYTDKLIF
>TRDV1|NA|TRDJ1|few
TGTGCTCTTGGGGAACGTGGGACCGATAAACTCATCTTT
CALGERGTDKLIF
>TRDV1|NA|TRDJ1|NA
TGTGCTCTTGGGGGGGTCCTTCCCCAGGTCCTCAAACGGGGTACCGATAAACTCATCTTT
CALGGVLPQVLKRGTDKLIF
>TRDV1|TRDD3|TRDJ1|NA
TGTGCTCTTGGGGAACTGGGGCCCTGGGGGCTACCCTTTTACACCGATAAACTCATCTTT
CALGELGPWGLPFYTDKLIF
>TRDV1|NA|TRDJ1|few
TGTGCTCTTGGGGAACTCGGACACACCGATAAACTCATCTTT
CALGELGHTDKLIF
>TRDV1|NA|TRDJ1|NA
TGTGCTCTTGGGGAACTTCCTCCCTATGACCTTCCGTCGGGCAAGCTCATCTTT
CALGELPPYDLPSGKLIF
>TRDV1|NA|TRDJ1|NA
TGTGCTCTTGGGGACGGACGTACACCCGATAAACTCATCTTT
CALGDGRTPDKLIF
>TRDV1|TRDD3|TRDJ1|NA
TGTGCTCTTGGGGAACTCCCCCCGTACTGGGGGATACCCCAGTACACCGATAAACTCATCTTT
CALGELPPYWGIPQYTDKLIF
>TRDV1|NA|TRDJ1|NA
TGTGCTCTTGGCGGTACCTCCTACGGGGATATGCGGGTTGGCACCGATAAACTCATCTTT
CALGGTSYGDMRVGTDKLIF
>TRDV1|TRDD3|TRDJ1|NA
TGTGCTCTTGGGGATAGTCGGGATACGGGGCCAGCGTACACCGATAAACTCATCTTT
CALGDSRDTGPAYTDKLIF
>TRDV1|NA|TRDJ1|NA
TGTGCTCTTGGGGTGGTCCTTCCCCAGGTCCTCAAACGGGGTACCGATAAACTCATCTTT
CALGVVLPQVLKRGTDKLIF
>TRDV1|TRDD3|TRDJ1|once
TGTGCTCTTGGGGAATGGGGGGCTCGTACTGGGGGCGACAACACCGATAAACTCATCTTT
CALGEWGARTGGDNTDKLIF
>TRDV2|TRDD3|TRDJ1|NA
TGTGCCGGGTACTGGGGGATCCCACCCGATAAACTCATCTTT
CAGYWGIPPDKLIF
>TRDV1|TRDD3|TRDJ1|NA
TGTGCTCTTGGGGAACCGCCTCTACTGGGGGAACTAAGGTATACCGATAAACTCATCTTT
CALGEPPLLGELRYTDKLIF
>TRDV1|NA|TRDJ1|NA
TGTGCTCTTGGGGAACCTTGCCAACTGGAGTATTACACCGATAAACTCATCTTT
CALGEPCQLEYYTDKLIF
>TRDV1|TRDD3|TRDJ1|once
TGTGCTCTTGGGGAACTACCCGCCTTGGGCGACATTACTGGGGGGCACACCGATAAACTCATCTTT
CALGELPALGDITGGHTDKLIF
>TRDV2|TRDD3|TRDJ3|NA
TGTGCCTGTGCCTCGGACCTGGGGGATCGACGTAGTTCCTGGGACACCCGACAGATGTTTTTC
CACASDLGDRRSSWDTRQMFF
>TRDV1|NA|TRDJ1|NA
TGTGCTCTTGGGGAAGGAGGCACGGCCACCGATAAACTCATCTTT
CALGEGGTATDKLIF
>TRDV2|TRDD3|TRDJ1|NA
TGTGCCTGTGATACACCTCCTTCTGGGGGATATTCGGCCGACAAACTCATCTTT
CACDTPPSGGYSADKLIF
>TRDV1|NA|TRDJ1|NA
TGTGCTCTTGGGCCCCCTTTGCCTGTGTACCCCGATAAACTCATCTTT
CALGPPLPVYPDKLIF
>TRDV1|TRDD3|TRDJ1|NA
TGTGCTCTTGGGGACTTCCGGGGCCGGGGGATAGGTGTGAGCACAACCGGAGTCTACACCGATAAACTCATCTTT
CALGDFRGRGIGVSTTGVYTDKLIF
>TRDV1|TRDD3|TRDJ1|few
TGTGCTCTTGGGGACCGTTATTGGGGGATTTTCGGCACCGATAAACTCATCTTT
CALGDRYWGIFGTDKLIF
>TRDV1|TRDD3|TRDJ1|NA
TGTGCTCTTGGGGCCCTTCTTAAGACTACTGGGGGATACGGGTACACCGATAAACTCATCTTT
CALGALLKTTGGYGYTDKLIF
>TRDV1|TRDD3|TRDJ1|NA
TGTGCTCTTGGGGAACTAAACTGGGGGATATACACCGATAAACTCATCTTT
CALGELNWGIYTDKLIF
>TRDV1|TRDD3|TRDJ1|NA
TGTGCTCTTGGGGCACAGATTTCCTACGTGCTACTGGGGGACCCTTACGCCGATAAACTCATCTTT
CALGAQISYVLLGDPYADKLIF
>TRDV1|NA|TRDJ1|few
TGTGCTCTTGGGGAACTATCGTCAGGGACTACGTACCCGCCTTATTACACCGATAAACCCATCTTT
CALGELSSGTTYPPYYTDKPIF
>TRDV1|TRDD2|TRDJ1|many
TGTGCTCTTGGGGCCGCCTCCTTCCTACGGCCCAACGCCGGATTTACCGATAAACTCATCTTT
CALGAASFLRPNAGFTDKLIF
>TRDV1|NA|TRDJ1|NA
TGTGCTCTTGGGGAACTTCCTCCTACCATGGGGATATCGTACACCGATAAACTCATCTTT
CALGELPPTMGISYTDKLIF
>TRDV1|TRDD3|TRDJ1|NA
TGTGCTCTTGGGGAAAGCTCCTGGCCGGGGATACTCCGCCCCGATAAACTCATCTTT
CALGESSWPGILRPDKLIF
>TRDV1|TRDD3|TRDJ1|NA
TGTGCTCTTGGGGAGTCAATGGGGGAGCCCGATAAACTCATCTTT
CALGESMGEPDKLIF
>TRDV1|TRDD3|TRDJ1|few
TGTGCTCTTGGGATCCTGCGACCAGGGGTGGGGGATGATCTCAACACCGATAAACTCATCTTT
CALGILRPGVGDDLNTDKLIF
>TRDV1|TRDD3|TRDJ1|NA
TGTGCTCTTGGGGAACCGCTTCCCCACGGCCGGCCTACTGGGGGGACCGGGGGGTACACCGATAAACTCATCTTT
CALGEPLPHGRPTGGTGGYTDKLIF
>TRDV1|TRDD3|TRDJ1|NA
TGTGCTCTTGGGGACTGCTTCAGACTAAGGGATACGTGGTACACCGATAAACTCATCTTT
CALGDCFRLRDTWYTDKLIF
>TRDV1|NA|TRDJ1|few
TGTGCTCTTGGGGAACTTAAGTACGTGGGGCTATGGGGAGGATCCTGGGAAACCGATAAACTCATCTTT
CALGELKYVGLWGGSWETDKLIF
>TRDV1|TRDD3|TRDJ1|NA
TGTGCTCTTGGGGACCAGTTCGGGGGGATCACTGGGGGGTACACCGATAAACTCATCTTT
CALGDQFGGITGGYTDKLIF
>TRDV1|NA|TRDJ1|few
TGTGCTCTTGGTCTACGCCGGGGGGGCCACACCGATAAACTCATCTTT
CALGLRRGGHTDKLIF
>TRDV1|TRDD3|TRDJ1|NA
TGTGCTCTTGGGAGGCCTTCCTCTTACTGGGGGACCCACCCCGATAAACTCATCTTT
CALGRPSSYWGTHPDKLIF
>TRDV1|TRDD3|TRDJ1|few
TGTGCTCTTGGGGAACTAGTAGAATGCACCTTCCTAAACTGGGGGATACGCACGTACACCGATAAACTCATCTTT
CALGELVECTFLNWGIRTYTDKLIF
>TRDV1|TRDD3|TRDJ1|NA
TGTGCTCTTGGGGAGATCCGGATTTACTCCCCTTACTTAGGGGGATACGTTCACACCGATAAACTCATCTTT
CALGEIRIYSPYLGGYVHTDKLIF
>TRDV1|TRDD2|TRDJ1|NA
TGTGCTCTTGGGGAATTCCGGCCTTCCTATCGGAGCAAACTCATCTTT
CALGEFRPSYRSKLIF
>TRDV3|TRDD3|TRDJ1|few
TGTGCCTTTCCAGCCTCATTACTGGGGTCACCGTACACCGATAAACTCATCTTT
CAFPASLLGSPYTDKLIF
>TRDV1|TRDD3|TRDJ1|NA
TGTGCTCTTGGGGAACGCATCCTATCGCCTCCTCCCTACTCCGGGGGATACATGTGGTACACCGATAAACTCATCTTT
CALGERILSPPPYSGGYMWYTDKLIF
>TRDV2|NA|TRDJ2|NA
TGTGCCTGTGACGCGTATCGGGTGGGGGGTACTTTGACAGCACAACTCTTCTTT
CACDAYRVGGTLTAQLFF
>TRDV1|TRDD3|TRDJ1|NA
TGTGCTCTTGTCTTCAAGTCTGGTCACTGGGGGATCTCGTACACCGATAAACTCATCTTT
CALVFKSGHWGISYTDKLIF
>TRDV1|TRDD3|TRDJ1|NA
TGTGCTCTTGGGGAACTAGAGCCTACCAAGATTTCACTGGGGGATAGTCCCGATAAACTCATCTTT
CALGELEPTKISLGDSPDKLIF